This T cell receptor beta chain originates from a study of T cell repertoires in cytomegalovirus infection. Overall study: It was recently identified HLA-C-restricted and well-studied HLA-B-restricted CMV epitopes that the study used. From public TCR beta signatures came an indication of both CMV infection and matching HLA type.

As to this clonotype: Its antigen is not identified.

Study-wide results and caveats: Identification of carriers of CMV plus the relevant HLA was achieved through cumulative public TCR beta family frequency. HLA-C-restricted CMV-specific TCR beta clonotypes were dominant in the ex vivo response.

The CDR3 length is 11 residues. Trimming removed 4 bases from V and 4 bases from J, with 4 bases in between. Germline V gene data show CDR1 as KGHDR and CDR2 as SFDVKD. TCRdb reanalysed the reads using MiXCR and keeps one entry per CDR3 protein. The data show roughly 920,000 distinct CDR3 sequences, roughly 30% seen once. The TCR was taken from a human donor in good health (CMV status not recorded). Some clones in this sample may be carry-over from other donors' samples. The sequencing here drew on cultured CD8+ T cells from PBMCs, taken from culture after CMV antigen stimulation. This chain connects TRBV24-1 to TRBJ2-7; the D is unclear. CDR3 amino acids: CATSDGYEQYF. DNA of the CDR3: TGTGCCACCAGTGACGGATACGAGCAGTACTTC.